One sample yielded the 14 T cell receptor beta chains listed below, sequenced in a study of beta chain features in type 1 diabetes. What was sequenced were expressed TCRB transcripts, since all of the isolated RNA had been reverse transcribed. Assay used: immunoSEQ multiplex PCR; TCRdb lists only in-frame clones, some missing. The table records under 450,000 clones, more than 12% of them present only once. The sequenced material came from naive CD4+ T cells from blood. The source is a woman in her late teens or twenties in good health.

This clone occurred a few times. CDR3 loop: CASSLKGLVSTDTQYF. The CDR3 bases are TGTGCCAGCAGCTTAAAGGGACTAGTGAGCACAGATACGCAGTATTTT. The chain joins TRBV7-3 to TRBJ2-3, with 8 bases matching TRBD2. Trimming at V came to 1 base and at J to 0 bases, leaving 3 bases not matched to a gene. Germline V gives CDR1 SGHTA, CDR2 FQGTGA. The CDR3 extends over 16 amino acids.

This clone came up a few times. J is TRBJ2-1 and V is TRBV23-1, with 11 bases lining up with TRBD2. TRBV23-1 is flagged as an ORF with uncertain function. With 6 bases clipped from V and 12 bases from J, the junction kept 19 bases outside the gene matches. The CDR3 sequence is 17 residues long. The CDR3 region is CASSAIETSGMDGVQFF. CDR3 coding DNA: TGCGCCAGCAGCGCAATAGAGACTAGCGGGATGGACGGCGTGCAGTTCTTC.

The J gene is TRBJ2-7, the V gene TRBV9; 7 bases line up with TRBD1. Germline assignment: CDR1 SGDLS and CDR2 YYNGEE. J lost 7 bases, V lost 4 bases, and 11 bases had no gene match. The CDR3 contains 14 residues. CDR3 bases: TGTGCCAGCAGCCCACGACAGGGCCTAAGGGAGCAGTACTTC. Translating gives CASSPRQGLREQYF.

This clone was seen more than once but under ten times. This chain connects TRBV11-2 to TRBJ2-1; 14 bases agree with TRBD2. The CDR3 is 17 residues long. From germline, CDR1 is SGHAT and CDR2 FQNNGV. V lost 3 bases, J lost 3 bases, and 4 bases stayed unmatched. In nucleotides, the CDR3 is TGTGCCAGCAGCTTCACCGGGACTAGCGGGGGCTACAATGAGCAGTTCTTC. As protein: CASSFTGTSGGYNEQFF.

The CDR3 DNA reads as TGTGCCAGCAGTTACTCGAGGGAAAATCAGCCCCAGCATTTT. Amino acids: CASSYSRENQPQHF. The rearrangement links TRBV6-5 to TRBJ1-5, with no clear D. The CDR3 is made up of 14 amino acids. The V gene's germline CDR1 is MNHEY and CDR2 SVGAGI. The V end was cut by 0 bases, the J end by 4 bases, with 7 bases between.

The chain links TRBV5-6 to TRBJ2-4, with 9 bases identical to TRBD1. The CDR3 has 14 amino acids. The germline V gene encodes CDR1 SGHDT and CDR2 YYEEEE. V gave up 4 bases and J gave up 8 bases; unmatched junction bases: 7. The CDR3 is CASSPSGTGHIQYF. In DNA form, the CDR3 reads TGTGCCAGCAGCCCCTCCGGGACAGGGCACATTCAGTACTTC.

This clone was detected a few times. The V call is TRBV30, the J call TRBJ1-4; D unclear. Between the trimmed V and J ends, which lost 4 bases and 11 bases, there was a span of 11 bases. CDR3 length equals 11 residues. Germline CDR1 is GTSNPN and CDR2 is SVGIG (reference sequence). Here the CDR3 reads CAWTRIDKLFF. CDR3 coding DNA: TGTGCCTGGACGCGGATCGATAAACTGTTTTTT.

A few counts support this clone. The same CDR3 is also encoded by other DNA sequences in this sample. J is TRBJ2-7 and V is TRBV25-1, with 7 bases lining up with TRBD1. CDR1 is MGHDK, CDR2 SYGVNS, per germline. V lost 5 bases, J lost 3 bases, and 4 bases stayed unmatched. CDR3 length equals 13 residues. CDR3 coding DNA: TGTGCCAGCAGTCGGGACAGCCTCTACGAGCAGTACTTC. Translation gives CASSRDSLYEQYF.

The chain employs TRBV30 and TRBJ2-3, with D possibly matching TRBD2 (6 bases). The CDR3 extends over 16 amino acids. Looked up from germline, CDR1 is GTSNPN and CDR2 is SVGIG (reference sequence). V lost 3 bases and J 0 bases, leaving 16 bases between the germline ends. The CDR3 region has the DNA TGTGCCTGGAGGGGATATGGGACTTTTAGCACAGATACGCAGTATTTT. Protein product: CAWRGYGTFSTDTQYF.

This clone was counted only a few times. The chain combines TRBV29-1 with TRBJ1-2, with 11 bases fitting TRBD1. The length of the CDR3 is 14 residues. The V and J ends lost 5 bases and 8 bases, in that order; junction bases with no gene match: 10. Germline V gives CDR1 SQVTM, CDR2 ANQGSEA. In DNA, the CDR3 is TGCAGCGTTTCTACCGGGACAGGGGGAAGAGGCTACACCTTC. Amino acids: CSVSTGTGGRGYTF.

This clone was found a few times. This rearrangement joins TRBV7-9 to TRBJ2-1; no clear D gene. Germline V gene lookup returns CDR1 SEHNR and CDR2 FQNEAQ (reference sequence). Trimming pared 6 bases from V and 0 bases from J, leaving 15 bases between. The CDR3 totals 16 residues. The CDR3 DNA follows: TGTGCCAGCAGGAATGACTTCGAAAGCTCCTACAATGAGCAGTTCTTC. Its translation is CASRNDFESSYNEQFF. The full variable domain, with the rest looked up from reference TRBV7-9 and TRBJ2-1, is DTGVSQNPRHKITKRGQNVTFRCDPISEHNRLYWYRQTLGQGPEFLTYFQNEAQLEKSRLLSDRFSAERPKGSFSTLEIQRTEQGDSAMYLCASRNDFESSYNEQFFGPGTRLTVL.

J is TRBJ2-7 and V is TRBV5-4; 9 bases are shared with TRBD1. V was clipped by 5 bases and J by 7 bases; unmatched bases: 16. The V gene's germline CDR1 is SGHNT and CDR2 YYREEE (reference sequence). This CDR3 is 16 amino acids long. The CDR3 region has the DNA TGTGCCAGCAGATCAGGATACAGGGGGCGTCCGGGGGAGCAGTACTTC. Its translation is CASRSGYRGRPGEQYF.

The V and J genes are TRBV5-6 and TRBJ2-1; TRBD2 agrees at 8 bases. Germline trimming cut 2 bases from V and 8 bases from J; bases unmatched to any gene: 9. CDR1 and CDR2 (germline): SGHDT, YYEEEE. The CDR3 sequence is 15 residues long. Here the CDR3 reads CASSFPPGGIYEQFF. The CDR3 nucleotides are TGTGCCAGCAGCTTTCCGCCGGGAGGGATATATGAGCAGTTCTTC. Complete variable domain (other parts from reference TRBV5-6 and TRBJ2-1): DAGVTQSPTHLIKTRGQQVTLRCSPKSGHDTVSWYQQALGQGPQFIFQYYEEEERQRGNFPDRFSGHQFPNYSSELNVNALLLGDSALYLCASSFPPGGIYEQFFGPGTRLTVL.

This clone has only a few counts. The chain recombines TRBV27 with TRBJ2-1; no clear D. V was clipped by 5 bases and J by 0 bases, with 2 bases between them. The CDR3 consists of 12 residues. Looked up from germline, CDR1 is MNHEY and CDR2 is SMNVEV (reference sequence). CDR3 amino acids: CASSRSYNEQFF. CDR3 coding DNA: TGTGCCAGCAGTCGCTCCTACAATGAGCAGTTCTTC.